Each of the 5 T cell receptor beta chains below was sequenced from the same sample in a study of breast tumors, draining lymph nodes, adjacent tissues. Axillary draining lymph nodes of breast cancer patients supplied the node samples. MiXCR, run by TCRdb on the multiplex PCR reads, gives a single entry per CDR3 protein. Of roughly 110,000 distinct CDR3 sequences in the sample, roughly 29% were seen once. The sample was axillary lymph node tissue. The origin of the receptors is a female donor with breast cancer. Some clones in this sample may be carry-over from other donors' samples.

This chain links TRBV7-2 with TRBJ1-6; TRBD1 agrees at 7 bases. This CDR3 comprises 17 residues. Trimming cost V 7 bases and J 7 bases; bases outside gene matches: 16. Per germline, CDR1 SGHTA and CDR2 FQGNSA. CDR3 DNA: TGTGCCAGCAACCAGGATTCGATGACAGGGTACAATTCACCCCTCCACTTT. Protein product: CASNQDSMTGYNSPLHF.

This clonotype was seen ten or more times. The chain carries TRBV6-5 and TRBJ2-7; a weak D match, TRBD2 (6 bases). Germline-derived CDR1 and CDR2 are MNHEY and SVGAGI. Trimming removed 5 bases at V and 6 bases at J, with 14 bases between. The CDR3 extends over 13 amino acids. CDR3 amino acids: CASSHGGPVEQYF. CDR3 DNA sequence: TGTGCCAGCAGTCACGGGGGACCGGTCGAGCAGTACTTC.

This clonotype was detected ten times or more. The chain couples TRBV7-6 to TRBJ2-7, with 8 nucleotides matching TRBD2. This CDR3 contains 15 residues. J lost 2 bases, V lost 4 bases, and 7 bases had no gene match. Germline-derived CDR1 and CDR2 are SGHVS and FNYEAQ. The CDR3 nucleotides read TGTGCCAGCAGCTCCGAGCGGGAGTGGACCTACGAGCAGTACTTC. Protein sequence: CASSSEREWTYEQYF.

The J gene is TRBJ1-2, the V gene TRBV12-3 or TRBV12-4; 8 bases align to TRBD1. The CDR3 sequence is 14 residues long. V lost 5 bases, J lost 12 bases, and 14 bases stayed unmatched. The CDR3 region is CASSPGTGNTGNTF. The CDR3 DNA follows: TGTGCCAGCAGTCCCGGGACAGGAAACACTGGAAACACCTTC.

This clonotype was recorded many times. This rearrangement joins TRBV19 to TRBJ2-1; 13 bases align to TRBD2. CDR3 size: 15 residues. With 7 bases clipped from V and 6 bases from J, the junction kept 6 bases outside the gene matches. Germline-derived CDR1 and CDR2 are LNHDA and SQIVND (reference sequence). The DNA for the CDR3 is TGTGCCAGTACTCGGACTAGCGGGGGCTCCAATGAGCAGTTCTTC. This encodes CASTRTSGGSNEQFF. Full variable domain (missing parts from reference TRBV19 and TRBJ2-1): DGGITQSPKYLFRKEGQNVTLSCEQNLNHDAMYWYRQDPGQGLRLIYYSQIVNDFQKGDIAEGYSVSREKKESFPLTVTSAQKNPTAFYLCASTRTSGGSNEQFFGPGTRLTVL.